This T cell receptor (beta chain) was documented in a study of shared clonotypes between healthy human individuals. V was clipped by 3 bases and J by 7 bases, with 8 bases between them. The CDR3 extends over 12 amino acids. Germline-derived CDR1 and CDR2 are SGHTS and YDEGEE. The repertoire was sequenced with immunoSEQ multiplex PCR; TCRdb's copy has only in-frame clones and lacks some. The repertoire holds fewer than 1.6 million clones, just under 99% seen once, with approximately 0.4% in the top ten. The source is a young man in good health. Material: naive CD4+ T cells sorted from blood. This sample's subset: CD45RA+ positively selected. V and J are TRBV5-8 and TRBJ1-5; possible D gene TRBD1, 5 bases. CDR3 in DNA: TGTGCCAGCAGCTGGGGGACCCAGCCCCAGCATTTT. Translated: CASSWGTQPQHF.